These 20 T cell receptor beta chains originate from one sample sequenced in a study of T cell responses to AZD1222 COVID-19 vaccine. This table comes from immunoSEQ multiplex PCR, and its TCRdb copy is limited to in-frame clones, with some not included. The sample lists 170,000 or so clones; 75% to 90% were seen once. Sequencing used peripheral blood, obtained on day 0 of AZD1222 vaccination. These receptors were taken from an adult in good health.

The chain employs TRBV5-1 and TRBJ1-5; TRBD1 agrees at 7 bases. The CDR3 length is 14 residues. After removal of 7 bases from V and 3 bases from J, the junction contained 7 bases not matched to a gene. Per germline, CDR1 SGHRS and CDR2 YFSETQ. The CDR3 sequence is CASSQGTDNQPQHF. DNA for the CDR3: TGCGCCAGCTCACAGGGGACAGACAATCAGCCCCAGCATTTT.

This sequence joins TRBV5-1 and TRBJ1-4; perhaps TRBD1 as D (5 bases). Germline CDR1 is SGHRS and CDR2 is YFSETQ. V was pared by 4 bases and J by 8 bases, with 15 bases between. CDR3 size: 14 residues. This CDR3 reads CASSDPSRGEKLFF. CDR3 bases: TGCGCCAGCAGCGATCCCTCGAGGGGAGAAAAACTGTTTTTT.

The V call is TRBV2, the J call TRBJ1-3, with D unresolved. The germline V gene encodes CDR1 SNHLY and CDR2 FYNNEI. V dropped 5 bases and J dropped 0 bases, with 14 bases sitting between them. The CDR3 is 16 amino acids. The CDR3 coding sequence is TGTGCCAGCAGTTCAGGACGGGCCCTCTCTGGAAACACCATATATTTT. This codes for CASSSGRALSGNTIYF.

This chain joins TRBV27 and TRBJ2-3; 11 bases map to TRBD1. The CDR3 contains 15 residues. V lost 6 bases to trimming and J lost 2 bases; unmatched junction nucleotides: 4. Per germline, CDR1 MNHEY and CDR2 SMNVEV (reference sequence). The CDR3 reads CASRDRGQVTDTQYF. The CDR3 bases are TGTGCCAGCAGGGACAGGGGGCAAGTCACAGATACGCAGTATTTT.

The CDR3 loop reads CASSLELAIEQFF. CDR3 in DNA: TGTGCCAGCAGTTTGGAGTTGGCGATAGAGCAGTTCTTC. The genes are TRBV12-3 or TRBV12-4 and TRBJ2-1; D is unresolved. The V and J ends lost 3 bases and 10 bases respectively, with 13 bases between them. This CDR3 region has 13 residues.

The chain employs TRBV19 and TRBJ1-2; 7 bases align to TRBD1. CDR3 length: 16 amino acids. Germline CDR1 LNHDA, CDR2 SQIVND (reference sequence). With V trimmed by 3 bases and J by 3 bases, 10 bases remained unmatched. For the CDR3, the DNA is TGTGCCAGTAGTATCGAGAAGGGGGCGGCCCACTATGGCTACACCTTC. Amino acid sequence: CASSIEKGAAHYGYTF. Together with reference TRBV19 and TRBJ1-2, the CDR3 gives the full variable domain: DGGITQSPKYLFRKEGQNVTLSCEQNLNHDAMYWYRQDPGQGLRLIYYSQIVNDFQKGDIAEGYSVSREKKESFPLTVTSAQKNPTAFYLCASSIEKGAAHYGYTFGSGTRLTVV.

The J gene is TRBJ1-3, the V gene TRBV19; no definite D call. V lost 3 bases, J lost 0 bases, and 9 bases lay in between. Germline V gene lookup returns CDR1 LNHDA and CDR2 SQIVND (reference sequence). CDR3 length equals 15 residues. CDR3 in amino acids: CASSIAVISGNTIYF. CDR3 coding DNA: TGTGCCAGTAGTATTGCAGTTATCTCTGGAAACACCATATATTTT. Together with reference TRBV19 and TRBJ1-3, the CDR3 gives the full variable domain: DGGITQSPKYLFRKEGQNVTLSCEQNLNHDAMYWYRQDPGQGLRLIYYSQIVNDFQKGDIAEGYSVSREKKESFPLTVTSAQKNPTAFYLCASSIAVISGNTIYFGEGSWLTVV.

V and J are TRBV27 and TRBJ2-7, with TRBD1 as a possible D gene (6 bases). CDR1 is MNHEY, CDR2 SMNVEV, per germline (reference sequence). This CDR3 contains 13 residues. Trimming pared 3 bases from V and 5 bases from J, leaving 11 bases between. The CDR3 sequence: CASSLSGVDEQYF. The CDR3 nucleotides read TGTGCCAGCAGTTTGTCAGGGGTGGACGAGCAGTACTTC.

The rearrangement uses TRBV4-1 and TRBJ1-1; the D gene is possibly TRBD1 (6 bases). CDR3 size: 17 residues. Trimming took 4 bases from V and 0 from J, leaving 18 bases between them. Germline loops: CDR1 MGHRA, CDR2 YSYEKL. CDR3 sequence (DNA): TGCGCCAGCAGCCTTCGGGGGACACAAAGCATGAACACTGAAGCTTTCTTT. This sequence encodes CASSLRGTQSMNTEAFF.

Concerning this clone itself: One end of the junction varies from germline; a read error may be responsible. The CDR3 here is CASSGGTQNTEVFF. The CDR3 DNA follows: TGTGCCAGCAGCGGCGGGACTCAGAACACTGAAGTTTTCTTT. The rearrangement links TRBV28 to TRBJ1-1; D perhaps matches TRBD1 (5 bases). The CDR3 length is 14 residues. Germline CDR1 is MDHEN and CDR2 is SYDVKM.

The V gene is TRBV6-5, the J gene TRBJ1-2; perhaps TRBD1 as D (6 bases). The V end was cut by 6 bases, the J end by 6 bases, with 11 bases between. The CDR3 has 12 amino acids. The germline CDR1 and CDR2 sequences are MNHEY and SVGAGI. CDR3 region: CASSVQGNGYTF. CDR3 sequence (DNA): TGTGCCAGCAGCGTACAGGGTAATGGCTACACCTTC.

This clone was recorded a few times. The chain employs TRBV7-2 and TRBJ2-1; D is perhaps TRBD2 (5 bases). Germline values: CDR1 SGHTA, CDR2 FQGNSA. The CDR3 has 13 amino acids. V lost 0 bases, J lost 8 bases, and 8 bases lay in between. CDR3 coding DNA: TGTGCCAGCAGCTTAGCGTACGGGGATGAGCAGTTCTTC. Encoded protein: CASSLAYGDEQFF.

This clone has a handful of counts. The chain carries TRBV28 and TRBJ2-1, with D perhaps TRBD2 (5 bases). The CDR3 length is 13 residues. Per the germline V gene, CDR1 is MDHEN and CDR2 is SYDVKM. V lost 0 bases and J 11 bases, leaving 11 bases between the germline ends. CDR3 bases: TGTGCCAGCAGTTTATGGACGGCCGGGAAGCAGTTCTTC. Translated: CASSLWTAGKQFF.

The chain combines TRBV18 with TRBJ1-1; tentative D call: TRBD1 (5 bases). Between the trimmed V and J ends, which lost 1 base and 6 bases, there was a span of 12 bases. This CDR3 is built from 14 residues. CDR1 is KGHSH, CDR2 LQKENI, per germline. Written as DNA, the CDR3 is TGTGCCAGCTCACCACGGGGTAGGGGCGCTGAAGCTTTCTTT. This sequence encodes CASSPRGRGAEAFF.

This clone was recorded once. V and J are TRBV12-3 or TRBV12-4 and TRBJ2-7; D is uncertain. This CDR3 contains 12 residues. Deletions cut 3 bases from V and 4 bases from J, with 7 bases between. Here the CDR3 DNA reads TGTGCCAGCAGTTTCCAGCTATACGAGCAGTACTTC. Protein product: CASSFQLYEQYF.

CDR3 nucleotides: TGCGCCAGCAGCTACCAAGGGGGAGCTGGGGCCAACGTCCTGACTTTC. Amino acids: CASSYQGGAGANVLTF. The chain combines TRBV5-1 with TRBJ2-6; TRBD1 might be the D (6 bases). Germline V lookup: CDR1 SGHRS, CDR2 YFSETQ. V was shortened by 3 bases and J by 2 bases, with 12 bases between the two germline ends. The CDR3 sequence is 16 residues long.

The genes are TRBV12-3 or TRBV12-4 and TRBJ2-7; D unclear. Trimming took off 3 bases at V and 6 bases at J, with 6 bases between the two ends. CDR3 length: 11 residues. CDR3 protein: CASSFFREQYF. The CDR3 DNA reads TGTGCCAGCAGTTTCTTCCGCGAGCAGTACTTC.

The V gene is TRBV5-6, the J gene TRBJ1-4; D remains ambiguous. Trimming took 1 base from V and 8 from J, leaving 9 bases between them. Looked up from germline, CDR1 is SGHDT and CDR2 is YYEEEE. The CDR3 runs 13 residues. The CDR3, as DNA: TGTGCCAGCAGCTTGAGGGTGGCCGAAAAACTGTTTTTT. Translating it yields CASSLRVAEKLFF.

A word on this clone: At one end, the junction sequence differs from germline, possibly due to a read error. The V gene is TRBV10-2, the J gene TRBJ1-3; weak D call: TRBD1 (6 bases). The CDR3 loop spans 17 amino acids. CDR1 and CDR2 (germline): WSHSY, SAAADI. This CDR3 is CASGDLGQLSSGNTIYF. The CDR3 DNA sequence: TGCGCCAGCGGTGACCTTGGACAGCTAAGCTCTGGAAACACCATATATTTT.

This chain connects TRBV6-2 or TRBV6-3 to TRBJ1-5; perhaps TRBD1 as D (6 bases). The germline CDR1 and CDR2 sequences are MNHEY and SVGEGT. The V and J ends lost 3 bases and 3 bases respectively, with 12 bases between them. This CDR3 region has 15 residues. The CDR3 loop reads CASSYSAGANQPQHF. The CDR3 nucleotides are TGTGCCAGCAGTTATTCAGCAGGGGCCAATCAGCCCCAGCATTTT.